These 32 T cell receptor beta chains were sequenced from one sample in a study of shared clonotypes between healthy human individuals. Assay: immunoSEQ multiplex PCR; the TCRdb copy retains only in-frame clones and omits some. The top ten clones hold around 0.38% of a sample with 2 million to 2.5 million clones, around 90% of them seen once. Sequencing input: naive CD4+ T cells from PBMCs. Subset in this sample: CD45RA+ positively selected. These receptor sequences come from a man between 18 and 35 years old in good health. Some clones in this sample may be carry-over from other donors' samples.

The chain couples TRBV5-1 to TRBJ2-2; tentatively, D is TRBD1 (6 bases). The CDR3 has 15 residues. Trimming took 2 bases from V and 6 from J, leaving 14 bases between them. CDR1 and CDR2 from the germline V gene are SGHRS and YFSETQ. For the CDR3, the DNA is TGCGCCAGCAGCTTCATACAGGGATTTGCCGGGGAGCTGTTTTTT. Encoded protein: CASSFIQGFAGELFF.

Here the CDR3 DNA reads TGCAGCGTTGAAGTGGGGCCTTTTCAGCCCCAGCATTTT. Amino acids: CSVEVGPFQPQHF. The chain employs TRBV29-1 and TRBJ1-5, with D possibly being TRBD1 (5 bases). The V and J ends lost 1 base and 6 bases respectively, with 10 bases between them. Germline CDR1 is SQVTM and CDR2 is ANQGSEA. CDR3 size: 13 residues.

Points on this clone: Germline and junction disagree at one end, which may indicate a read error. This chain joins TRBV7-2 and TRBJ2-5; D is undetermined. Germline CDR1 and CDR2: SGHTA and FQGNSA. This CDR3 spans 15 amino acids. The CDR3 DNA reads as TGTGCCAGCAGCTTAGGACATGGTGGCCAAGGGACCCAGTACTTC. It encodes CASSLGHGGQGTQYF.

The chain carries TRBV15 and TRBJ2-4, with 8 nucleotides matching TRBD2. Per germline, CDR1 LNHNV and CDR2 YYDKDF (reference sequence). The CDR3 totals 15 residues. After removal of 1 base from V and 9 bases from J, the junction contained 8 bases not matched to a gene. CDR3 protein: CATSRVLGLGSIQYF. The CDR3 DNA reads as TGTGCCACCAGCAGAGTTCTGGGACTAGGAAGCATTCAGTACTTC.

The rearrangement joins TRBV27 to TRBJ2-1; 12 nucleotides align to TRBD2. In germline, CDR1 is MNHEY, CDR2 SMNVEV (reference sequence). CDR3 size: 15 residues. Unmatched junction bases numbered 12, after V lost 3 bases and J lost 15 bases. The CDR3 DNA is TGTGCCAGCAGTTTGACTAGCGGGAGAGGTCCTAGTCGGTTCTTC. Translated, it gives CASSLTSGRGPSRFF.

V and J are TRBV2 and TRBJ2-5, with 11 bases aligning to TRBD2. The junction had 5 bases not matched to a gene; V was cut back by 3 bases and J by 5 bases. In germline, CDR1 is SNHLY, CDR2 FYNNEI. This CDR3 comprises 15 residues. The CDR3 spells CASSDVAGGRETQYF. The CDR3 DNA reads TGTGCCAGCAGTGACGTAGCGGGAGGGCGGGAGACCCAGTACTTC.

J is TRBJ2-7 and V is TRBV19; D perhaps matches TRBD2 (5 bases). This CDR3 is 14 amino acids long. From germline, CDR1 is LNHDA and CDR2 SQIVND (reference sequence). The V gene lost 3 bases and the J gene lost 3 bases, with 12 bases spanning the gap. The CDR3, as DNA: TGTGCCAGTAGTATTTCCTCGAGGGTCTACGAGCAGTACTTC. It specifies CASSISSRVYEQYF.

The V call is TRBV19, the J call TRBJ1-5, with D possibly matching TRBD1 (5 bases). Germline V CDR1 and CDR2: LNHDA, SQIVND (reference sequence). This CDR3 comprises 14 residues. Trimming shortened V by 7 bases and J by 6 bases, and 16 bases separated the two germline ends. As DNA, the CDR3 is TGTGCCAGTACCCTAAAGGGGAATGTTCAGCCCCAGCATTTT. Amino acids: CASTLKGNVQPQHF.

The J gene is TRBJ2-1, the V gene TRBV27; 10 bases are shared with TRBD2. This CDR3 is built from 17 residues. Germline assignment: CDR1 MNHEY and CDR2 SMNVEV (reference sequence). The trim removed 6 bases at V and 2 bases at J, leaving 10 bases unmatched. For the CDR3, the DNA is TGTGCCAGCAGACCCCGACTAGCGGGTGGGGCCTACAATGAGCAGTTCTTC. The encoded protein is CASRPRLAGGAYNEQFF.

The chain employs TRBV18 and TRBJ2-3; the match to TRBD1 covers 10 bases. Germline V gives CDR1 KGHSH, CDR2 LQKENI. Germline trimming cut 2 bases from V and 4 bases from J; bases unmatched to any gene: 6. This CDR3 has 16 amino acids. The CDR3 DNA reads TGTGCCAGCTCACCATCCCCGACAGGGGGCCCAGATACGCAGTATTTT. The encoded protein is CASSPSPTGGPDTQYF.

The chain recombines TRBV5-6 with TRBJ2-3; perhaps TRBD2 as D (5 bases). The CDR3 runs to 15 residues. Germline V lookup: CDR1 SGHDT, CDR2 YYEEEE. Trimming took off 2 bases at V and 3 bases at J, with 13 bases between the two ends. The CDR3 region is CASSFRGLATDTQYF. In DNA form, the CDR3 reads TGTGCCAGCAGCTTTCGGGGTTTAGCAACAGATACGCAGTATTTT.

Written as DNA, the CDR3 is TGTGCCAGCAGTCTACAGGGTGTCTTAGTGAACACTGAAGCTTTCTTT. Translating it yields CASSLQGVLVNTEAFF. The chain combines TRBV5-4 with TRBJ1-1, with a tentative D call TRBD1 (6 bases). V lost 5 bases to trimming and J lost 0 bases, with 17 bases between them. Germline V gives CDR1 SGHNT, CDR2 YYREEE (reference sequence). The CDR3 runs 16 residues.

The gene calls are TRBV28 and TRBJ2-3, with D possibly being TRBD1 (5 bases). Trimming shortened V by 5 bases and J by 7 bases, and 19 bases separated the two germline ends. The CDR3 loop spans 15 amino acids. Germline V lookup: CDR1 MDHEN, CDR2 SYDVKM. CDR3 in amino acids: CASSPSSSGLHTQYF. CDR3 bases: TGTGCCAGCAGTCCCTCGTCGTCAGGGCTTCATACGCAGTATTTT.

CDR3 sequence reads: CASSVGIWQQNEQFF. The CDR3 DNA reads TGTGCCAGCAGCGTAGGGATTTGGCAGCAGAATGAGCAGTTCTTC. The chain links TRBV9 to TRBJ2-1; no definite D call. Trimming stripped 0 bases from V and 7 bases from J, with 14 bases between. This CDR3 contains 15 residues. CDR1 SGDLS and CDR2 YYNGEE come from the germline V gene. Complete variable domain (other parts from reference TRBV9 and TRBJ2-1): DSGVTQTPKHLITATGQRVTLRCSPRSGDLSVYWYQQSLDQGLQFLIQYYNGEERAKGNILERFSAQQFPDLHSELNLSSLELGDSALYFCASSVGIWQQNEQFFGPGTRLTVL.

The V and J genes are TRBV7-8 and TRBJ2-7, with D hard to call. CDR1 SGHVS and CDR2 FQNEAQ come from the germline V gene. The CDR3 spans 13 residues. The ends were cut back, 4 bases at V and 3 bases at J, with 10 bases in the middle. The CDR3 spells CASSSRWDYEQYF. The CDR3 nucleotides are TGTGCCAGCAGCTCTAGATGGGACTACGAGCAGTACTTC.

This clone was seen just once. This chain joins TRBV5-1 and TRBJ2-3, with 11 nucleotides matching TRBD2. Germline assignment: CDR1 SGHRS and CDR2 YFSETQ. V gave up 3 bases and J gave up 5 bases; unmatched junction bases: 8. The CDR3 is made up of 16 amino acids. Written as DNA, the CDR3 is TGCGCCAGCAGCTCGTCCCTAGCGGGAGGTGTAGATACGCAGTATTTT. Translation: CASSSSLAGGVDTQYF.

The chain has TRBV6-1 and TRBJ2-1, with 7 positions matching TRBD1. The CDR3 totals 13 residues. V shed 6 bases and J 7 bases; nucleotides not matched to a gene: 6. Germline V lookup: CDR1 MNHNS, CDR2 SASEGT. CDR3 nucleotide sequence: TGTGCCAGCAGCGGGACAGTGGGTAATGAGCAGTTCTTC. It encodes CASSGTVGNEQFF.

The chain couples TRBV5-1 to TRBJ1-2; no reliable D call. The CDR3 loop spans 15 amino acids. V was pared by 1 base and J by 8 bases, with 18 bases between. Looked up from germline, CDR1 is SGHRS and CDR2 is YFSETQ. Here the CDR3 reads CASSLSGVTGEGYTF. Written as DNA, the CDR3 is TGCGCCAGCAGCTTGAGCGGGGTTACCGGAGAAGGCTACACCTTC.

The J gene is TRBJ2-3, the V gene TRBV7-9, with D hard to call. In germline, CDR1 is SEHNR, CDR2 FQNEAQ (reference sequence). The CDR3 consists of 17 residues. Between the trimmed V and J ends, which lost 5 bases and 2 bases, there was a span of 20 bases. Written as DNA, the CDR3 is TGTGCCAGCAGCCACGTACCGCATCAAGGGCTCACAGATACGCAGTATTTT. It encodes CASSHVPHQGLTDTQYF.

About this clone: The sample has other DNA sequences that encode this CDR3 too. The genes are TRBV20-1 and TRBJ2-7; a weak D match, TRBD2 (5 bases). The CDR3 runs to 11 residues. The V end was cut by 6 bases, the J end by 3 bases, with 9 bases between. CDR1 is DFQATT and CDR2 is SNEGSKA in the germline V gene (reference sequence). The CDR3 here is CSASGSYEQYF. CDR3 DNA sequence: TGCAGTGCCAGCGGCAGCTACGAGCAGTACTTC.

The chain employs TRBV10-3 and TRBJ2-3, with 7 bases identical to TRBD1. CDR1 is ENHRY and CDR2 is SYGVKD in the germline V gene. The CDR3 sequence is 13 residues long. V was pared by 10 bases and J by 5 bases, with 9 bases of the junction left unmatched. The CDR3 protein is CATGDSSIDTQYF. In nucleotides, the CDR3 is TGTGCCACTGGGGACAGCTCGATAGATACGCAGTATTTT.

The J gene is TRBJ2-5, the V gene TRBV14; D is unresolved. Trimming removed 2 bases at V and 0 bases at J, with 4 bases between. Germline lookup yields CDR1 SGHDN and CDR2 FVKESK. The CDR3 loop spans 13 amino acids. As DNA, the CDR3 is TGTGCCAGCAGCCAAAGATACCAAGAGACCCAGTACTTC. Amino acid sequence: CASSQRYQETQYF.

The chain joins TRBV2 to TRBJ2-7; D not resolved. There are 15 residues in the CDR3. Germline V gene sequence: CDR1 SNHLY, CDR2 FYNNEI. The V gene lost 7 bases and the J gene lost 2 bases, with 18 bases spanning the gap. The CDR3 DNA reads TGTGCCAGCATCGTTGCTAGGGCTTCTACCTACGAGCAGTACTTC. Residues: CASIVARASTYEQYF. Drawing the rest from reference TRBV2 and TRBJ2-7, the complete variable domain is EPEVTQTPSHQVTQMGQEVILRCVPISNHLYFYWYRQILGQKVEFLVSFYNNEISEKSEIFDDQFSVERPDGSNFTLKIRSTKLEDSAMYFCASIVARASTYEQYFGPGTRLTVT.

This clone has a single count. The gene calls are TRBV7-2 and TRBJ2-6; D call uncertain. The germline CDR1 and CDR2 sequences are SGHTA and FQGNSA. CDR3 length: 14 amino acids. V was cut by 6 bases and J by 0 bases, with 6 bases left in between. The CDR3 loop reads CASSWYSGANVLTF. For the CDR3, the DNA is TGTGCCAGCAGTTGGTACTCTGGGGCCAACGTCCTGACTTTC.

The chain recombines TRBV6-5 with TRBJ2-7, with D tentatively TRBD1 (5 bases). The V gene lost 6 bases and the J gene lost 2 bases, with 14 bases spanning the gap. Germline V gene lookup returns CDR1 MNHEY and CDR2 SVGAGI. The CDR3 is made up of 14 amino acids. CDR3 region: CASSRTNRAYEQYF. CDR3 DNA sequence: TGTGCCAGCAGCCGGACAAACAGAGCCTACGAGCAGTACTTC.

The chain carries TRBV5-1 and TRBJ2-5, with D tentatively TRBD2 (5 bases). Per germline, CDR1 SGHRS and CDR2 YFSETQ. The CDR3 spans 15 residues. Trimming removed 1 base at V and 5 bases at J, with 15 bases between. The CDR3 spells CASSLLTGIMETQYF. In nucleotides, the CDR3 is TGCGCCAGCAGCTTGCTTACCGGGATTATGGAGACCCAGTACTTC. The whole variable domain, filled in from reference TRBV5-1 and TRBJ2-5, reads KAGVTQTPRYLIKTRGQQVTLSCSPISGHRSVSWYQQTPGQGLQFLFEYFSETQRNKGNFPGRFSGRQFSNSRSEMNVSTLELGDSALYLCASSLLTGIMETQYFGPGTRLLVL.

Only one count was recorded for this clone. V is TRBV7-2 and J is TRBJ1-2; D gene ambiguous. V gave up 5 bases and J gave up 9 bases, with 22 bases separating them. The CDR3 extends over 15 amino acids. CDR1 SGHTA and CDR2 FQGNSA come from the germline V gene. The CDR3 sequence: CASSPEGDRTTSYTF. CDR3 DNA sequence: TGTGCCAGCAGCCCCGAGGGTGATCGAACTACAAGCTACACCTTC.

The genes are TRBV6-4 and TRBJ2-3; D might be TRBD2 (6 bases). The CDR3 is made up of 14 amino acids. The V gene lost 9 bases and the J gene lost 1 base, with 14 bases spanning the gap. In germline, CDR1 is MRHNA, CDR2 SNTAGT. The DNA of the CDR3 is TGTGCCAGTAGCTGGGGGGTCGGCACAGATACGCAGTATTTT. Its translation: CASSWGVGTDTQYF.

The rearrangement joins TRBV28 to TRBJ2-7; unclear D gene. The V gene lost 3 bases and the J gene lost 2 bases, with 8 bases spanning the gap. This CDR3 is built from 13 residues. CDR1 and CDR2 (germline): MDHEN, SYDVKM. The CDR3 nucleotides are TGTGCCAGCAGTTTCTCCCCCACCTACGAGCAGTACTTC. Its translation: CASSFSPTYEQYF.

The V call is TRBV28, the J call TRBJ1-5; 7 bases line up with TRBD1. The CDR3 is made up of 12 amino acids. Germline assignment: CDR1 MDHEN and CDR2 SYDVKM. V shed 7 bases, J shed 9 bases, and the junction held 6 bases outside the gene matches. CDR3 in amino acids: CASTRQGAPQHF. For the CDR3, the DNA is TGTGCCAGCACCCGACAGGGCGCGCCCCAGCATTTT. The variable domain in full, with the rest retrieved from reference TRBV28 and TRBJ1-5, is DVKVTQSSRYLVKRTGEKVFLECVQDMDHENMFWYRQDPGLGLRLIYFSYDVKMKEKGDIPEGYSVSREKKERFSLILESASTNQTSMYLCASTRQGAPQHFGDGTRLSIL.

The gene calls are TRBV2 and TRBJ2-7; 8 bases are a match to TRBD1. Germline trimming cut 6 bases from V and 4 bases from J; bases unmatched to any gene: 11. This CDR3 region has 15 residues. Germline V lookup: CDR1 SNHLY, CDR2 FYNNEI. CDR3 coding DNA: TGTGCCAGCAGCTACCGGACAGGGCAGGGATACGAGCAGTACTTC. Amino acid sequence: CASSYRTGQGYEQYF.

This chain joins TRBV27 and TRBJ1-4, with D possibly matching TRBD1 (5 bases). V shed 5 bases and J shed 8 bases, with 18 bases lying between them. The CDR3 contains 15 residues. Germline lookup yields CDR1 MNHEY and CDR2 SMNVEV (reference sequence). CDR3 in DNA: TGTGCCAGCAGTACGTTACAGGTTCTGGGGGAAAAACTGTTTTTT. It yields the protein CASSTLQVLGEKLFF.